The present T cell receptor (beta chain) was sequenced within a study of CD8 T cells in Susac syndrome. Reverse transcription of about 0.45 to 1 ug RNA was performed with random hexamers. TCR beta CDR3 was amplified by immunoSEQ covering 54 Vbeta and 13 Jbeta. TCRdb called the immunoSEQ multiplex PCR reads again in MiXCR, with one record for every CDR3 protein. This sample carries around 300,000 distinct CDR3 sequences, around 92% of them seen once, and the ten largest clones take 0.06% to 0.075%. From germline, CDR1 is MNHEY and CDR2 SMNVEV (reference sequence). The V end was cut by 3 bases, the J end by 3 bases, with 8 bases between. There are 13 residues in the CDR3.

The sequence came from a human donor with multiple sclerosis. The specimen was CD4+ T cells from PBMCs. This chain uses TRBV27 with TRBJ1-1, with unresolved D. As DNA, the CDR3 is TGTGCCAGCAGTTTTTGGGGTGACACTGAAGCTTTCTTT. Residues: CASSFWGDTEAFF.